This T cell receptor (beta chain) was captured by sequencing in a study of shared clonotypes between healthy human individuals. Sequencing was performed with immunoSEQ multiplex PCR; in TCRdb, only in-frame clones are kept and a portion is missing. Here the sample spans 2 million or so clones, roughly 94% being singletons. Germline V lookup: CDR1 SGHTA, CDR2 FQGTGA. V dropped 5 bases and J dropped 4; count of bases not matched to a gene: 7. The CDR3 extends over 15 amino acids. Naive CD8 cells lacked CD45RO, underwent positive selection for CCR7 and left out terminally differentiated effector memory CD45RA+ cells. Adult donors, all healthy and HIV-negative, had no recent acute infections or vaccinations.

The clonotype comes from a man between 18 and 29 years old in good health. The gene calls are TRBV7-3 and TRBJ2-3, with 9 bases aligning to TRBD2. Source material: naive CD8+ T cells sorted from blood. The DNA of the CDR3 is TGTGCCAGCAGCGAAGCTAGCGGGACCTCAGATACGCAGTATTTT. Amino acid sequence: CASSEASGTSDTQYF.